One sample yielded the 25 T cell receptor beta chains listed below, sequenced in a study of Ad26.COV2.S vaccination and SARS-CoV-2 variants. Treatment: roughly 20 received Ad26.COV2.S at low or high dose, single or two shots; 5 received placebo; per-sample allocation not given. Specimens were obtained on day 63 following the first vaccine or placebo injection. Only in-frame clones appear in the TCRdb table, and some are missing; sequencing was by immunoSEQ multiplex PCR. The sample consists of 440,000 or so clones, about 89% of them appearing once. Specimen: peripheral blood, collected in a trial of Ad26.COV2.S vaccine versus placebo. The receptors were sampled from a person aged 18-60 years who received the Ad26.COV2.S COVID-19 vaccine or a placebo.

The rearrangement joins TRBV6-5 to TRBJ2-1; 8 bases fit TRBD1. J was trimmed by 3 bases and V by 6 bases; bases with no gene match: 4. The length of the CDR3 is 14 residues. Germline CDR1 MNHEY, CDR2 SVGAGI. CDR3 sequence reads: CASRSDRGYNEQFF. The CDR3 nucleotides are TGTGCCAGCAGATCCGACAGGGGCTACAATGAGCAGTTCTTC.

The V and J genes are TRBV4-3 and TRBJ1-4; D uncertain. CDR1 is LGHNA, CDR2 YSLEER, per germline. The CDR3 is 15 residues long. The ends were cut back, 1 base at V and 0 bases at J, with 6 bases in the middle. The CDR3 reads CASSQVHTTNEKLFF. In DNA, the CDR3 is TGCGCCAGCAGCCAAGTTCACACAACTAATGAAAAACTGTTTTTT.

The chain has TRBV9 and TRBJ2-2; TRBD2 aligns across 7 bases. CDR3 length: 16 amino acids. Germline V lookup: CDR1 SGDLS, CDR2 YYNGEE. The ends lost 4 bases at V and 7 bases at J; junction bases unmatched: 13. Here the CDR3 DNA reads TGTGCCAGCAGCCTCCCCACGGGGGGTGGGGGCGGGGAGCTGTTTTTT. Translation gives CASSLPTGGGGGELFF.

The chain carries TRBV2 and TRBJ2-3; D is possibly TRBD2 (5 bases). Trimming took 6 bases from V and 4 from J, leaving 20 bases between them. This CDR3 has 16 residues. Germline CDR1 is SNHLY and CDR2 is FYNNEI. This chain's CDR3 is CASRSLGPIGADTQYF. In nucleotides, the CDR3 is TGTGCCAGCAGGTCTCTCGGGCCTATCGGGGCAGATACGCAGTATTTT. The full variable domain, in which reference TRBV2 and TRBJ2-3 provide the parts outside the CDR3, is EPEVTQTPSHQVTQMGQEVILRCVPISNHLYFYWYRQILGQKVEFLVSFYNNEISEKSEIFDDQFSVERPDGSNFTLKIRSTKLEDSAMYFCASRSLGPIGADTQYFGPGTRLTVL.

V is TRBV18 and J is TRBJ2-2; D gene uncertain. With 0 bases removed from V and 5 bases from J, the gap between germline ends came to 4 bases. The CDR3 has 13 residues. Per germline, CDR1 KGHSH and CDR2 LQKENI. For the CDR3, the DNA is TGTGCCAGCTCACCACCTAGTACCGGGGAGCTGTTTTTT. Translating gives CASSPPSTGELFF.

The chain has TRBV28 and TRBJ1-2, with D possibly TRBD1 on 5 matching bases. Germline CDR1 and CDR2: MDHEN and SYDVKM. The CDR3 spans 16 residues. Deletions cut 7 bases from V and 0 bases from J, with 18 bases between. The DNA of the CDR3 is TGTGCCAGCACTTCACCCCCAGGGATATCTAACTATGGCTACACCTTC. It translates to CASTSPPGISNYGYTF.

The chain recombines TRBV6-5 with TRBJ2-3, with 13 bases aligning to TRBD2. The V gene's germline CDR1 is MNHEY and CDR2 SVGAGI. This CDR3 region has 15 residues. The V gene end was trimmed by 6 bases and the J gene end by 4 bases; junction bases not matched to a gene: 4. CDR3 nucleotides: TGTGCCAGCAGGGTACTAGCGGGGGGGCCAGATACGCAGTATTTT. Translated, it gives CASRVLAGGPDTQYF.

The CDR3, as DNA: TGTGCCAGCAGTGTGCCTAGCGTTCAAGAGACCCAGTACTTC. Translating it yields CASSVPSVQETQYF. The rearrangement links TRBV2 to TRBJ2-5, with D maybe TRBD2 (6 bases). This CDR3 is built from 14 residues. V lost 4 bases, J lost 2 bases, and 11 bases lay in between. The V gene's germline CDR1 is SNHLY and CDR2 FYNNEI.

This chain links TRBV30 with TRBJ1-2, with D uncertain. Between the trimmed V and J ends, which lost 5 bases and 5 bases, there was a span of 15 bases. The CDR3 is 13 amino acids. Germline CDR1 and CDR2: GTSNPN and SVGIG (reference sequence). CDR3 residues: CAWELGRPYGYTF. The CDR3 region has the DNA TGTGCCTGGGAGCTTGGGAGGCCTTATGGCTACACCTTC.

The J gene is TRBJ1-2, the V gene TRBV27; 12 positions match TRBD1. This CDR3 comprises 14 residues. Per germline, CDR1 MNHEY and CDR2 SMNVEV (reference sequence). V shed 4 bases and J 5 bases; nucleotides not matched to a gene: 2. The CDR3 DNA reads TGTGCCAGCAGTTCGGGACAGGGGGCTTATGGCTACACCTTC. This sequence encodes CASSSGQGAYGYTF.

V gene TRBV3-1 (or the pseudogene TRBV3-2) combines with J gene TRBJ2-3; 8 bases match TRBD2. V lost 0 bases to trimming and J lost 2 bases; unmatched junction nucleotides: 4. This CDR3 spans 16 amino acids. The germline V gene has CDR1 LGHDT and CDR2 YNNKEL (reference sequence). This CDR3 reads CASSQDIAGPTDTQYF. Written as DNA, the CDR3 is TGTGCCAGCAGCCAAGATATAGCGGGGCCCACAGATACGCAGTATTTT.

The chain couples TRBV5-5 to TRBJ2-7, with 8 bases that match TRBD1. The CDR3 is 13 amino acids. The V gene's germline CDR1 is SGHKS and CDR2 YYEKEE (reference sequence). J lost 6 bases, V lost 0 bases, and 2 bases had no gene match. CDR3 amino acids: CASSLGGTGEQYF. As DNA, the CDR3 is TGTGCCAGCAGCTTGGGCGGGACAGGCGAGCAGTACTTC.

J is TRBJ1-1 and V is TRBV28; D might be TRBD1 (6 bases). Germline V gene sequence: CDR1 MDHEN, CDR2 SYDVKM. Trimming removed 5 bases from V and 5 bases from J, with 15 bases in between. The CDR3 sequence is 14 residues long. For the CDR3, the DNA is TGTGCCAGCAGTCCGACAGGAGATGGGACTGAAGCTTTCTTT. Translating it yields CASSPTGDGTEAFF. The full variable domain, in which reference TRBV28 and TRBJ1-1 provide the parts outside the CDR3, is DVKVTQSSRYLVKRTGEKVFLECVQDMDHENMFWYRQDPGLGLRLIYFSYDVKMKEKGDIPEGYSVSREKKERFSLILESASTNQTSMYLCASSPTGDGTEAFFGQGTRLTVV.

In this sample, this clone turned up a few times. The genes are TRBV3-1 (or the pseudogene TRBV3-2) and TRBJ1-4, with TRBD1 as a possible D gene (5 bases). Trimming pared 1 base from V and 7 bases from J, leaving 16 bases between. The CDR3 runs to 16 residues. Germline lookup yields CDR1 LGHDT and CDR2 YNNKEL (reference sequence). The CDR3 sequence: CASSQVSGNLGEKLFF. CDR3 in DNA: TGTGCCAGCAGCCAAGTTTCAGGGAATTTAGGTGAAAAACTGTTTTTT.

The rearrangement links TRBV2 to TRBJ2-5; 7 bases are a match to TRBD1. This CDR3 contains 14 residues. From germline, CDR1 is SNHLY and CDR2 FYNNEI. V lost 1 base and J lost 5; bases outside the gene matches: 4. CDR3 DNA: TGTGCCAGCAGTGAAGGAGTCAGGGGGGAGACCCAGTACTTC. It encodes CASSEGVRGETQYF.

The CDR3 nucleotides are TGCGCCAGCAGTCAAGGCAAGGCTTGCAACACTGAAGCTTTCTTT. Protein: CASSQGKACNTEAFF. V and J are TRBV23-1 and TRBJ1-1; D is unresolved. TRBV23-1 is reported as an ORF; its role is uncertain. The CDR3 extends over 15 amino acids. The V and J ends lost 2 bases and 2 bases respectively, with 12 bases between them.

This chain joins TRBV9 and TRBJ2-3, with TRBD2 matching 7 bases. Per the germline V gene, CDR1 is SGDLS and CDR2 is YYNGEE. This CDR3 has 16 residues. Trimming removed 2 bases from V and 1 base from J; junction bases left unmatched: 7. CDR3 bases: TGTGCCAGCAGCGTCTACGCGAGCGGGGGCACAGATACGCAGTATTTT. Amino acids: CASSVYASGGTDTQYF.

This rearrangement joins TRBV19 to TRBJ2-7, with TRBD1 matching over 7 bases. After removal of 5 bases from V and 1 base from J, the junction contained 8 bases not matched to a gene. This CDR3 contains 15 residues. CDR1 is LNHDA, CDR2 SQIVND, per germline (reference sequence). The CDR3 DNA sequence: TGTGCCAGTAGTCCGACACAGGGGATTTCCTACGAGCAGTACTTC. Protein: CASSPTQGISYEQYF.

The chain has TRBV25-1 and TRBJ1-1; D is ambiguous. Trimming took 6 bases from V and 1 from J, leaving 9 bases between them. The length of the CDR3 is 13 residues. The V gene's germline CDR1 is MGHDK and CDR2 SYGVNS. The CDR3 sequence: CASSRVGNTEAFF. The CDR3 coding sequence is TGTGCCAGCAGCCGAGTGGGGAACACTGAAGCTTTCTTT.

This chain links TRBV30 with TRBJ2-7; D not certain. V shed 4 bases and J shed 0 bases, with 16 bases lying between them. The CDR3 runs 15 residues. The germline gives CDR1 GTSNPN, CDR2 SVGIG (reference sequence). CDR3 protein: CAWNVLDSGSYEQYF. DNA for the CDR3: TGTGCCTGGAACGTTTTAGATTCTGGCTCCTACGAGCAGTACTTC.

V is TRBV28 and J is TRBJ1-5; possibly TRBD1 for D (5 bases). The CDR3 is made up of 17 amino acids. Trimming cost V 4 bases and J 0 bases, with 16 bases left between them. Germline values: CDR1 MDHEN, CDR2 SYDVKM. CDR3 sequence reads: CASSSSDRPYSNQPQHF. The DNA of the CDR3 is TGTGCCAGCAGTTCCTCCGACAGACCATATAGCAATCAGCCCCAGCATTTT.

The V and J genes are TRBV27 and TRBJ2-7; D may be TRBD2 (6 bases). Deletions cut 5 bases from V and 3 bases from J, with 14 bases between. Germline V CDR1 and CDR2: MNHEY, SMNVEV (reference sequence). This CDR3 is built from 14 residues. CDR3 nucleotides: TGTGCCAGCAGTCGGCGGGACGCCAACTACGAGCAGTACTTC. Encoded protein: CASSRRDANYEQYF.

CDR3 coding DNA: TGTGCCAGCAGCTTACTAGACAGGGGGGATGAAAAACTGTTTTTT. It translates to CASSLLDRGDEKLFF. The chain carries TRBV7-8 and TRBJ1-4, with 9 nucleotides matching TRBD1. This CDR3 is built from 15 residues. Germline-derived CDR1 and CDR2 are SGHVS and FQNEAQ. V lost 2 bases to trimming and J lost 6 bases; unmatched junction nucleotides: 4.

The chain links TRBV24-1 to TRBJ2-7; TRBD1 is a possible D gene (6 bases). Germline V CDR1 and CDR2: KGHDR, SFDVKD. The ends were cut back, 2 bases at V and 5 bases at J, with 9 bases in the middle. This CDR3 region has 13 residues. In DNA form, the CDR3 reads TGTGCCACCAGTGATTCCCACAGGGACGAGCAGTACTTC. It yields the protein CATSDSHRDEQYF.

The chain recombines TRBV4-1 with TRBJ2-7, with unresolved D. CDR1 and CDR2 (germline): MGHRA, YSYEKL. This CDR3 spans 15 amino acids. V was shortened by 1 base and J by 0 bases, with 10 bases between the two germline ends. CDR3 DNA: TGCGCCAGCAGCCAAGGGACGGTTAGCTCCTACGAGCAGTACTTC. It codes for CASSQGTVSSYEQYF.